Detailed here is one TCR beta chain. This record belongs to a study of blood T cell repertoires in COVID-19. Overall study context: Sample material is recorded as cDNA or gDNA derived from T cells, B-cell-depleted T cells, or PBMCs.

Participants were aged about 18 to 100 years from approximately 25 US areas. The study assigned cohorts using participant-reported clinical history. This CDR3 spans 15 amino acids. The germline gives CDR1 SNHLY, CDR2 FYNNEI. Trimming cost V 6 bases and J 8 bases, with 21 bases left between them. Libraries were prepared by immunoSEQ multiplex PCR; TCRdb keeps only in-frame clonotypes and omits some of them. In the table there are around 250,000 clones, about 82% of which are singletons. The sequence was collected from a woman aged 45-59 years who had recovered from COVID-19. The chain carries TRBV2 and TRBJ2-3; perhaps TRBD1 as D (5 bases). The specimen sequenced was PBMCs or T cells enriched from blood (not recorded which). The CDR3 DNA sequence: TGTGCCAGCAGGTACAGCATTTCGGACACGGGTACGCAGTATTTT. Translating gives CASRYSISDTGTQYF. Drawing the rest from reference TRBV2 and TRBJ2-3, the complete variable domain is EPEVTQTPSHQVTQMGQEVILRCVPISNHLYFYWYRQILGQKVEFLVSFYNNEISEKSEIFDDQFSVERPDGSNFTLKIRSTKLEDSAMYFCASRYSISDTGTQYFGPGTRLTVL.